This T cell receptor (beta chain) was documented in a study of T cell responses to AZD1222 COVID-19 vaccine. Study overall: The analysis combined second doses at about 4 or about 12 weeks.

Germline-derived CDR1 and CDR2 are SGHRS and YFSETQ. CDR3 length equals 14 residues. The ends were cut back, 4 bases at V and 4 bases at J, with 12 bases in the middle. Data came from immunoSEQ multiplex PCR; TCRdb stores just in-frame clones and leaves some out. The sample contains fewer than 150,000 clones, approximately 90% of which appear only once. The chain links TRBV5-1 to TRBJ1-5, with D perhaps TRBD1 (5 bases). The sequencing here drew on peripheral blood, taken on day 0 of AZD1222 vaccination. The TCR comes from an adult in good health. CDR3 nucleotides: TGCGCCAGCAGCCTCGGGACCGAGAATCAGCCCCAGCATTTT. Its translation: CASSLGTENQPQHF. Full variable domain (missing parts from reference TRBV5-1 and TRBJ1-5): KAGVTQTPRYLIKTRGQQVTLSCSPISGHRSVSWYQQTPGQGLQFLFEYFSETQRNKGNFPGRFSGRQFSNSRSEMNVSTLELGDSALYLCASSLGTENQPQHFGDGTRLSIL.